This T cell receptor beta chain was identified in a study of CD8 T cells in ankylosing spondylitis. Points on this clonotype: Antigen specificity is unknown. Relative to the germline gene, one junction end is altered; a read error may explain this.

General study findings and limits: It appeared that ankylosing spondylitis blood was characterized by a TCR beta motif of under ten highly homologous variants.

TCRdb ran MiXCR on the 5' RACE reads and lists one entry per CDR3 protein. The sample has 100,000 or so distinct CDR3 sequences, about 8.3% seen once. This CDR3 is built from 12 residues. CDR1 is SGHNT, CDR2 YYREEE, per germline (reference sequence). This TCR came from a male donor with ankylosing spondylitis. The material sequenced was blood, either unsorted or a sorted T cell fraction (not recorded which). The chain is built from TRBV5-4 and TRBJ2-1; weak D call: TRBD2 (8 bases). As DNA, the CDR3 is TGTGCCAGCAGCCTCGACAGGGCCTCTAGCGGGTTC. Amino acid sequence: CASSLDRASSGF.